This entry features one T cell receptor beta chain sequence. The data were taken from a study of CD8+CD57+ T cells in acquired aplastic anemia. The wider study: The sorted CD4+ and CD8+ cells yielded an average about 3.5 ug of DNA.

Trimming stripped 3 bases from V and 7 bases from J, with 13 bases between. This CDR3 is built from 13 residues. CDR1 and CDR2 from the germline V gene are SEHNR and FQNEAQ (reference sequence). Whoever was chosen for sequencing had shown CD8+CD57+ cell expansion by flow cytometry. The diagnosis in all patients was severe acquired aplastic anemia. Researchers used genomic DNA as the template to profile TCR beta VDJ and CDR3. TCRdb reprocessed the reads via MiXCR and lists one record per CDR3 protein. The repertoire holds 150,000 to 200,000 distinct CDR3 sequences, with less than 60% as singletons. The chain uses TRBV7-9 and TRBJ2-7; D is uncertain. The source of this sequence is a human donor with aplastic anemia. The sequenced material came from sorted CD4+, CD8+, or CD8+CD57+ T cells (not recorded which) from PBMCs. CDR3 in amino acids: CASSFDVSQEQYF. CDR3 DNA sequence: TGTGCCAGCAGCTTCGACGTATCTCAGGAGCAGTACTTC.